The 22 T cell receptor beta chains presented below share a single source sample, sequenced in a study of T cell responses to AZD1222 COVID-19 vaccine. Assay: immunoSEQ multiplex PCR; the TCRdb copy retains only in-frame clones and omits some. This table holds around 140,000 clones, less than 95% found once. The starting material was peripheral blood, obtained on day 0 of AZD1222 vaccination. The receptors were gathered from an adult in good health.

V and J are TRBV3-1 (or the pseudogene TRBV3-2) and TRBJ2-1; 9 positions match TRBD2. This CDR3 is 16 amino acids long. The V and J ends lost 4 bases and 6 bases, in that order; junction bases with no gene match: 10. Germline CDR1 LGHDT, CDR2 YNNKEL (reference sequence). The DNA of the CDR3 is TGTGCCAGCAGCCCGCCGAAGCGGGGGGCCCTCAATGAGCAGTTCTTC. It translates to CASSPPKRGALNEQFF.

CDR3 sequence (DNA): TGTGCCAGCAGTCCCCCGGGGCCGCCCCCGCTAGATGGCTACACCTTC. Its protein is CASSPPGPPPLDGYTF. The chain combines TRBV27 with TRBJ1-2, with a weak D call TRBD1 (5 bases). CDR1 and CDR2 from the germline V gene are MNHEY and SMNVEV (reference sequence). There are 16 residues in the CDR3. V lost 5 bases and J 6 bases, leaving 22 bases between the germline ends.

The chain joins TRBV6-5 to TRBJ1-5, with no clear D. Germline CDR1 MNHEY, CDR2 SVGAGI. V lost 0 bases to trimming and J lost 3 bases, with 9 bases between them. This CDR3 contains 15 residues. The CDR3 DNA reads TGTGCCAGCAGTTACTCGTCCCAGTTCAATCAGCCCCAGCATTTT. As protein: CASSYSSQFNQPQHF.

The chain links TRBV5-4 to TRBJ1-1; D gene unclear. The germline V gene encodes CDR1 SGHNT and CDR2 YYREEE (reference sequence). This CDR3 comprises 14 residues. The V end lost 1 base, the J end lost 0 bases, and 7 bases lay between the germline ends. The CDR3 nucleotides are TGTGCCAGCAGCTTGTCATTGGTGAACACTGAAGCTTTCTTT. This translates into CASSLSLVNTEAFF.

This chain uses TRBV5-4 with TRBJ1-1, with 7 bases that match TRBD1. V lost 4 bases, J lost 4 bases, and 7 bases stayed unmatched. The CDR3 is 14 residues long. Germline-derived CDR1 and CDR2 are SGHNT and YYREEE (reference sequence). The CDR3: CASSRTYRGTEAFF. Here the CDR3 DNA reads TGTGCCAGCAGCAGGACCTACAGGGGCACTGAAGCTTTCTTT.

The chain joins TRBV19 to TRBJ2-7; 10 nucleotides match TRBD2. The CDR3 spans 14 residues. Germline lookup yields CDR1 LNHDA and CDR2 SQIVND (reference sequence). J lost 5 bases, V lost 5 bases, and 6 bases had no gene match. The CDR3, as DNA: TGTGCCAGTAGTTATGGACTAGCGGTCGACGAGCAGTACTTC. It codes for CASSYGLAVDEQYF.

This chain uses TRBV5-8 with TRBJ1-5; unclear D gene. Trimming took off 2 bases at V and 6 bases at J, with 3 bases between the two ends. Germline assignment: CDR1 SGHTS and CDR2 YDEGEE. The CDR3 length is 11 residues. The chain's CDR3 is CASSFGQPQHF. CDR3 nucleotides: TGTGCCAGCAGCTTCGGTCAGCCCCAGCATTTT.

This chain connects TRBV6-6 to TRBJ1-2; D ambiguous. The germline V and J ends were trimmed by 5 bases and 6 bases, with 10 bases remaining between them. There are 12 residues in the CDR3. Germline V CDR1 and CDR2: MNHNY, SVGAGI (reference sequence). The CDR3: CASSPNSDGYTF. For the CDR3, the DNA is TGTGCCAGCAGTCCAAACAGTGATGGCTACACCTTC.

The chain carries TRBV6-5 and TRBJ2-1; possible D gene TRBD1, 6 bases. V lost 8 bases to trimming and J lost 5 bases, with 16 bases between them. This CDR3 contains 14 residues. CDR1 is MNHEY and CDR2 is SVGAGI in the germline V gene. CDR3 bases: TGTGCCAGCCTCGTACAGGGACGAGACAATGAGCAGTTCTTC. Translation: CASLVQGRDNEQFF.

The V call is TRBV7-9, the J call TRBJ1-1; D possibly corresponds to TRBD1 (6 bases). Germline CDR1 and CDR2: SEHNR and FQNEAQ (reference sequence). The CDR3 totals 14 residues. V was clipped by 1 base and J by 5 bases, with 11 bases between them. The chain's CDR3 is CASSLVGAPTEAFF. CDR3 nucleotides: TGTGCCAGCAGCTTAGTGGGGGCGCCGACTGAAGCTTTCTTT.

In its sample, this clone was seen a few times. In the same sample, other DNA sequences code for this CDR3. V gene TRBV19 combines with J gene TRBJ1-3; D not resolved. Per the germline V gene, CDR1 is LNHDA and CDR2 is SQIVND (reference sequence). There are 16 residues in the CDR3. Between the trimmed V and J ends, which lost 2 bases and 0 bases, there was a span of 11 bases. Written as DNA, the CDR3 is TGTGCCAGTAGTATACGCCCAGGCAACTCTGGAAACACCATATATTTT. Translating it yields CASSIRPGNSGNTIYF.

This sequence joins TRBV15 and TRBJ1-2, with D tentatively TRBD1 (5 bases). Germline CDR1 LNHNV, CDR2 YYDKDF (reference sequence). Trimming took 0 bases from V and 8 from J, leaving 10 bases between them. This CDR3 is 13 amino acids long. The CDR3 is CATSRDGSGGYTF. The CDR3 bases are TGTGCCACCAGCAGAGATGGGTCAGGGGGCTACACCTTC. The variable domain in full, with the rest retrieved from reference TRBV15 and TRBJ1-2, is DAMVIQNPRYQVTQFGKPVTLSCSQTLNHNVMYWYQQKSSQAPKLLFHYYDKDFNNEADTPDNFQSRRPNTSFCFLDIRSPGLGDTAMYLCATSRDGSGGYTFGSGTRLTVV.

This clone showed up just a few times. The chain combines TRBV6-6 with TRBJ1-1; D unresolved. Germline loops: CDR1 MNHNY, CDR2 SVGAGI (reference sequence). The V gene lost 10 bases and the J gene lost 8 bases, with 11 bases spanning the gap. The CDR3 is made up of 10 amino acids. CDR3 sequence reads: CATAQTEAFF. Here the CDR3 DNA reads TGTGCCACGGCGCAGACAGAAGCTTTCTTT.

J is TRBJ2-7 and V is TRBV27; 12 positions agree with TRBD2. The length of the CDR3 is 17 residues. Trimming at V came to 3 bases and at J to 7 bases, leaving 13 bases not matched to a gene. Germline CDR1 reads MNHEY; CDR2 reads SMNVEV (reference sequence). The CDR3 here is CASSLASGGAGAREQYF. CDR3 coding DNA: TGTGCCAGCAGTTTGGCTAGCGGGGGGGCCGGAGCGCGTGAGCAGTACTTC.

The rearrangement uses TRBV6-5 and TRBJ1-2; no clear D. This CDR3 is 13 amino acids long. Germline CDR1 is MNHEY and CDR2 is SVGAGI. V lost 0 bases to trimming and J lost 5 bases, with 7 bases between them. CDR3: CASSYSNVYGYTF. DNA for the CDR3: TGTGCCAGCAGTTACTCAAATGTATATGGCTACACCTTC.

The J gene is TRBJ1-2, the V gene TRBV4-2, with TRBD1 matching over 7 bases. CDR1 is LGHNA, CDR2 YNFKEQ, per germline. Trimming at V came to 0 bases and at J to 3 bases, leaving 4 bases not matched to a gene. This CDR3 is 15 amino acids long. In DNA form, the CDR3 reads TGTGCCAGCAGCCAAGATCCAGGGGGATACTATGGCTACACCTTC. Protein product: CASSQDPGGYYGYTF.

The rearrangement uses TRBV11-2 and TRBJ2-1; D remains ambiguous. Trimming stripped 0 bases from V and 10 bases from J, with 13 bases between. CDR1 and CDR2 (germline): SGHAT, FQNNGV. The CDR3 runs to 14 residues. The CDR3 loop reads CASSLDLQVGEQFF. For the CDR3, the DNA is TGTGCCAGCAGCTTAGATCTCCAGGTAGGGGAGCAGTTCTTC.

CDR3 protein: CASRPDRVQEKLFF. In DNA, the CDR3 is TGTGCCAGCAGGCCGGACAGGGTTCAAGAAAAACTGTTTTTT. The V call is TRBV5-4, the J call TRBJ1-4, with 8 bases matching TRBD1. The CDR3 sequence is 14 residues long. The V segment lost 5 bases and the J segment 8 bases; nucleotides outside the gene matches: 8. Germline loops: CDR1 SGHNT, CDR2 YYREEE (reference sequence).

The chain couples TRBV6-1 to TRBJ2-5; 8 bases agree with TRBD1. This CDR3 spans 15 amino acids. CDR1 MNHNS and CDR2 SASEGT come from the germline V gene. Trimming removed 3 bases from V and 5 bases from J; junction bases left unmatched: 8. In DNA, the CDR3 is TGTGCCAGCAGTGAGTCCCGCGGGGACAGGGAGACCCAGTACTTC. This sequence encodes CASSESRGDRETQYF.

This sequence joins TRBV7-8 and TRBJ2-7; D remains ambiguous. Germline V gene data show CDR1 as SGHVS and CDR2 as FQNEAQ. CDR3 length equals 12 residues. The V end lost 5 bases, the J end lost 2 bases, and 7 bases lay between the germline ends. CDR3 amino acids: CASSPIAYEQYF. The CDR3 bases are TGTGCCAGCAGCCCCATCGCCTACGAGCAGTACTTC. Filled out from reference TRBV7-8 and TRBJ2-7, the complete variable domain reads GAGVSQSPRYKVAKRGQDVALRCDPISGHVSLFWYQQALGQGPEFLTYFQNEAQLDKSGLPSDRFFAERPEGSVSTLKIQRTQQEDSAVYLCASSPIAYEQYFGPGTRLTVT.

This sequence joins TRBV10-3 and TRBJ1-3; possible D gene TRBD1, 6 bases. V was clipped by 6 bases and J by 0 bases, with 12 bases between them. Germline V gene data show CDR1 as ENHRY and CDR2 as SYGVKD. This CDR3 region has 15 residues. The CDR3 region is CAISTGSPSGNTIYF. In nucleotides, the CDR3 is TGTGCCATCAGCACAGGGTCACCCTCTGGAAACACCATATATTTT.

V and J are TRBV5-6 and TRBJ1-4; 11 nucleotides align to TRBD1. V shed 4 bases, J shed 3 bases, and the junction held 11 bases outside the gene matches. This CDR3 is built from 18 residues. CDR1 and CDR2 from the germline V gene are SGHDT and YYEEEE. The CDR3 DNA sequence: TGTGCCAGCAGCGGGCCGGGACAGGGGGTCCTCGCTAATGAAAAACTGTTTTTT. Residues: CASSGPGQGVLANEKLFF.